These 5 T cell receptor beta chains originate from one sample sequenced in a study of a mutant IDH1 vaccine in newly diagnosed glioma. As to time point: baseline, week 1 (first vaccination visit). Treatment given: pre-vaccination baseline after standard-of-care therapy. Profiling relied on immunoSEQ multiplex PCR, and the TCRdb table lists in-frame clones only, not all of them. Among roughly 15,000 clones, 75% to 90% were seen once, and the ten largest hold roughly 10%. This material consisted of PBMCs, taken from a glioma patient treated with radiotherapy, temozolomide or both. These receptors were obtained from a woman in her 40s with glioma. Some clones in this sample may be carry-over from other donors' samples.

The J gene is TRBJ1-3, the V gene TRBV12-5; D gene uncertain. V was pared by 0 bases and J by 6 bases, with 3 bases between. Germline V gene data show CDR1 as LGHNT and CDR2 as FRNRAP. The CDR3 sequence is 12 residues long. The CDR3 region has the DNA TGTGCTAGTGGTTTGGTAATAAACACCATATATTTT. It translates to CASGLVINTIYF.

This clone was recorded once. Written as DNA, the CDR3 is TGTGCCAGCAGGCCCGGGGGCCCGGGGGGCTACACCTTC. It yields the protein CASRPGGPGGYTF. V is TRBV28 and J is TRBJ1-2; TRBD1 might be the D (6 bases). Trimming left V 6 bases short and J 8 bases short, with 16 bases between. Germline V CDR1 and CDR2: MDHEN, SYDVKM. This CDR3 contains 13 residues.

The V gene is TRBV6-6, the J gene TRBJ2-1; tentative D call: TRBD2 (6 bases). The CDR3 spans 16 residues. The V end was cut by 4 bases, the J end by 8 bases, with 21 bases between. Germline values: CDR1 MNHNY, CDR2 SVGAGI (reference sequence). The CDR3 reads CASSLETSWPRDEQFF. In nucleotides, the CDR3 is TGTGCCAGCAGTTTAGAGACTAGTTGGCCCCGGGATGAGCAGTTCTTC.

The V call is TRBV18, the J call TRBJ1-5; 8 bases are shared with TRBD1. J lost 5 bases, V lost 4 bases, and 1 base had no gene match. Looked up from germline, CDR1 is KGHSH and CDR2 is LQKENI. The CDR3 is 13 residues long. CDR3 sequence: CASSQDRDQPQHF. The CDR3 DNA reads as TGTGCCAGCTCACAGGACAGGGATCAGCCCCAGCATTTT.

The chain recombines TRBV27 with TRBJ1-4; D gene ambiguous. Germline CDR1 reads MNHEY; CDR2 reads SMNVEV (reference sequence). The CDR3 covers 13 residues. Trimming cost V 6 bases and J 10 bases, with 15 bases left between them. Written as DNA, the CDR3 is TGTGCCAGCAGCCCAGGCCGGTGGGGAAAACTGTTTTTT. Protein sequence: CASSPGRWGKLFF.